The 13 T cell receptor beta chains given below trace back to one sample, sequenced in a study of T cells in Graves' hyperthyroidism and ophthalmopathy (dated by TCRdb to between 2018 and 2020). Libraries were built with multiplex PCR. The reads were generated on an Illumina HiSeq 2000. TCR beta CDR3 regions were amplified from RNA transcripts. The first round of RT-PCR for the TCR CDR3 was performed with the HTBI primer set and the Qiagen OneStep RT-PCR kit. The public reads were run again by TCRdb, first through fastp at Q25 and then through MiXCR, and only productive beta chains were kept. CDR3 protein duplicates are merged, each entry listing the most common genes and DNA. Present in this sample are a few hundred thousand distinct CDR3 sequences, about a fifth of which were seen just once. About 25% of the sample is taken by the ten largest. Sequencing input: blood. The receptor set was obtained from a man in his late teens or twenties with Graves' hyperthyroidism.

In its sample, this clonotype was seen many times. DNA for the CDR3: TGCAGCGTCCGAACTGCGACAGGGGGCGGTAGTCATGGCTACACCTTC. This translates into CSVRTATGGGSHGYTF. The chain has TRBV29-1 and TRBJ1-2; the match to TRBD1 covers 10 bases. CDR3 length: 16 amino acids. Per the germline V gene, CDR1 is SQVTM and CDR2 is ANQGSEA. With V trimmed by 6 bases and J by 6 bases, 16 bases remained unmatched. Using reference TRBV29-1 and TRBJ1-2 for the parts outside the CDR3, the full variable domain is SAVISQKPSRDICQRGTSLTIQCQVDSQVTMMFWYRQQPGQSLTLIATANQGSEATYESGFVIDKFPISRPNLTFSTLTVSNMSPEDSSIYLCSVRTATGGGSHGYTFGSGTRLTVV.

This clonotype has ten or more counts. This chain connects TRBV7-1 to TRBJ2-5; TRBD2 matches 9 bases. TRBV7-1 qualifies as an ORF whose function is uncertain. The V segment lost 5 bases and the J segment 2 bases; nucleotides outside the gene matches: 24. The CDR3 loop spans 21 amino acids. The CDR3 DNA reads as TGTGCCAGCAGCCCACGTGGGGGGGGGCAAGTAGCGGGGGAGCCTCAAGAGACCCAGTACTTC. Translated, it gives CASSPRGGGQVAGEPQETQYF.

This clonotype was observed at least ten times. The chain employs TRBV5-1 and TRBJ1-1; D remains unclear. Germline V gene sequence: CDR1 SGHRS, CDR2 YFSETQ. The CDR3 is 13 amino acids. Trimming left V 5 bases short and J 1 base short, with 9 bases between. Here the CDR3 DNA reads TGCGCCAGCAGGGTAACATCGAACACTGAAGCTTTCTTT. As protein: CASRVTSNTEAFF.

This clonotype has more than one count but fewer than ten. This chain connects TRBV15 to TRBJ1-1, with 7 bases lining up with TRBD1. The CDR3 extends over 16 amino acids. Looked up from germline, CDR1 is LNHNV and CDR2 is YYDKDF (reference sequence). J was trimmed by 0 bases and V by 0 bases; bases with no gene match: 4. CDR3 region: CATSREPGQLNTEAFF. In DNA, the CDR3 is TGTGCCACCAGCAGAGAGCCGGGACAGCTGAACACTGAAGCTTTCTTT.

This clonotype showed up many times. This CDR3 reads CASARLGRNTGELFF. CDR3 nucleotides: TGTGCCAGTGCTCGTCTGGGACGCAACACCGGGGAGCTGTTTTTT. The rearrangement joins TRBV12-3 or TRBV12-4 to TRBJ2-2; D is possibly TRBD1 or TRBD2 (5 bases each). This CDR3 has 15 residues. Deletions cut 9 bases from V and 2 bases from J, with 16 bases between.

The chain carries TRBV15 and TRBJ1-1; 8 positions match TRBD1. Per the germline V gene, CDR1 is LNHNV and CDR2 is YYDKDF (reference sequence). V shed 0 bases, J shed 7 bases, and the junction held 7 bases outside the gene matches. This CDR3 has 15 residues. The CDR3 reads CATSRDSGGGLEAFF. The DNA of the CDR3 is TGTGCCACCAGCAGAGATTCAGGGGGCGGACTTGAAGCTTTCTTT.

The chain couples TRBV10-2 to TRBJ1-2; possibly TRBD1 for D (5 bases). This CDR3 spans 17 amino acids. CDR1 is WSHSY and CDR2 is SAAADI in the germline V gene. Trimming left V 7 bases short and J 4 bases short, with 25 bases between. The CDR3 region has the DNA TGCGCCAGCACCTCACCTCGGGACCCCTACGGAACCTATGGCTACACCTTC. This encodes CASTSPRDPYGTYGYTF.

This clonotype was detected ten times or more. This chain connects TRBV6-5 to TRBJ2-5; D unclear. Trimming removed 7 bases from V and 5 bases from J, with 14 bases in between. Germline loops: CDR1 MNHEY, CDR2 SVGAGI. This CDR3 region has 13 residues. The CDR3 here is CASNFQGPETQYF. The CDR3 DNA follows: TGTGCCAGCAATTTCCAAGGGCCGGAGACCCAGTACTTC.

The sample holds a few counts of this clonotype. The genes are TRBV19 and TRBJ2-2; 8 nucleotides match TRBD2. The CDR3 is 21 amino acids. Germline-derived CDR1 and CDR2 are LNHDA and SQIVND (reference sequence). The ends lost 0 bases at V and 3 bases at J; junction bases unmatched: 18. The CDR3 loop reads CASSIDWASGSPQGYTGELFF. In nucleotides, the CDR3 is TGTGCCAGTAGTATAGATTGGGCTAGCGGGTCACCTCAGGGGTACACCGGGGAGCTGTTTTTT.

The table lists this clonotype with many counts. The rearrangement uses TRBV28 and TRBJ2-7; the D gene is possibly TRBD1 (6 bases). This CDR3 comprises 13 residues. Trimming shortened V by 6 bases and J by 2 bases, and 11 bases separated the two germline ends. The germline V gene has CDR1 MDHEN and CDR2 SYDVKM. The CDR3 sequence is CASRETGTYEQYF. In nucleotides, the CDR3 is TGTGCCAGCAGGGAGACAGGAACCTACGAGCAGTACTTC.

In this sample, this clonotype turned up many times. The V and J genes are TRBV28 and TRBJ2-7; D is possibly TRBD2 (5 bases). The CDR3 loop spans 15 amino acids. Germline CDR1 and CDR2: MDHEN and SYDVKM. V lost 3 bases to trimming and J lost 4 bases, with 16 bases between them. Here the CDR3 reads CASSLFLAGSYEQYF. CDR3 coding DNA: TGTGCCAGCAGTTTGTTTCTAGCTGGATCTTACGAGCAGTACTTC.

In this sample, this clonotype turned up many times. The genes are TRBV15 and TRBJ1-2, with 7 bases lining up with TRBD1. Germline V gene data show CDR1 as LNHNV and CDR2 as YYDKDF (reference sequence). V was clipped by 1 base and J by 7 bases; unmatched bases: 12. This CDR3 is built from 16 residues. The CDR3 nucleotides read TGTGCCACCAGCAGAGGACAGGGCCAGCTGGATCGTGGCTACACCTTC. Its protein is CATSRGQGQLDRGYTF. Full variable domain (missing parts from reference TRBV15 and TRBJ1-2): DAMVIQNPRYQVTQFGKPVTLSCSQTLNHNVMYWYQQKSSQAPKLLFHYYDKDFNNEADTPDNFQSRRPNTSFCFLDIRSPGLGDTAMYLCATSRGQGQLDRGYTFGSGTRLTVV.

This clonotype was found many times. This chain links TRBV15 with TRBJ2-5, with a possible D match to TRBD2 (5 bases). Trimming took 0 bases from V and 3 from J, leaving 8 bases between them. The V gene's germline CDR1 is LNHNV and CDR2 YYDKDF (reference sequence). There are 14 residues in the CDR3. In DNA form, the CDR3 reads TGTGCCACCAGCAGAGATGGTAGCGAAGAGACCCAGTACTTC. It yields the protein CATSRDGSEETQYF.